Each of the 23 T cell receptor beta chains below was sequenced from the same sample in a study of cytomegalovirus exposure and HLA in healthy donors (dated by TCRdb to 2016 to 2017). Library generation was performed with the immunoSEQ multiplex PCR assay. The multiplex PCR relied on a mix of 60 forward primers for TCR Vbeta segments and 13 reverse primers for TCR Jbeta segments. TCRdb took over this immuneACCESS table, retaining in-frame rearrangements with V and J assigned. Such tables are incomplete; in checked studies, under half of the missing clones stem from an unresolved V gene, and the remainder is unexplained. In this sample the table shows some 210,000 clones, approximately 87% of which occur a single time. Clones ranked in the top ten supply roughly 1.3% of the sample. Sample: PBMCs. These receptors all come from a man aged 30-40 years in good health and CMV-seronegative.

The chain has TRBV6-5 and TRBJ2-2, with 7 bases aligning to TRBD1. The CDR3 is 15 residues long. The V segment lost 4 bases and the J segment 1 base; nucleotides outside the gene matches: 3. Germline V gene data show CDR1 as MNHEY and CDR2 as SVGAGI. CDR3 amino acids: CASSSGGWNTGELFF. The CDR3 DNA reads TGTGCCAGCAGTTCAGGGGGTTGGAACACCGGGGAGCTGTTTTTT.

The chain employs TRBV7-2 and TRBJ1-5, with TRBD1 as a possible D gene (5 bases). The V gene lost 3 bases and the J gene lost 1 base, with 10 bases spanning the gap. Germline CDR1 reads SGHTA; CDR2 reads FQGNSA. The CDR3 is 15 residues long. CDR3 residues: CASSFQGMSNQPQHF. The CDR3 coding sequence is TGTGCCAGCAGCTTTCAGGGTATGAGCAATCAGCCCCAGCATTTT.

The V and J genes are TRBV6-1 and TRBJ2-7, with D possibly matching TRBD2 (7 bases). Trimming took 6 bases from V and 6 from J, leaving 18 bases between them. CDR3 size: 14 residues. The germline V gene encodes CDR1 MNHNS and CDR2 SASEGT. Written as DNA, the CDR3 is TGTGCCAGCAGAATGCGGGGGCCCCTCTCCGAGCAGTACTTC. As protein: CASRMRGPLSEQYF.

The chain recombines TRBV6-1 with TRBJ2-5; D might be TRBD2 (6 bases). CDR1 is MNHNS and CDR2 is SASEGT in the germline V gene. The CDR3 consists of 15 residues. V lost 4 bases and J lost 1, with 13 bases in between. CDR3 protein: CASSGLGTVQETQYF. CDR3 in DNA: TGTGCCAGCAGTGGACTAGGGACCGTCCAAGAGACCCAGTACTTC.

V is TRBV5-6 and J is TRBJ2-3; 8 bases agree with TRBD2. The CDR3 covers 17 residues. Germline assignment: CDR1 SGHDT and CDR2 YYEEEE. V gave up 4 bases and J gave up 4 bases; unmatched junction bases: 14. The DNA of the CDR3 is TGTGCCAGCAGCCTGGCTAGACGCGGGGGGTGGGCAGATACGCAGTATTTT. Translation gives CASSLARRGGWADTQYF.

This chain joins TRBV4-2 and TRBJ1-4; 11 bases fit TRBD1. The trim removed 1 base at V and 7 bases at J, leaving 11 bases unmatched. The CDR3 runs 18 residues. CDR1 LGHNA and CDR2 YNFKEQ come from the germline V gene. In DNA, the CDR3 is TGTGCCAGCAGCCAAGGATTTACGGGAGGGACAGGGGGTGAAAAACTGTTTTTT. Its translation: CASSQGFTGGTGGEKLFF.

The chain employs TRBV7-2 and TRBJ2-7; tentatively, D is TRBD2 (6 bases). Germline V gives CDR1 SGHTA, CDR2 FQGNSA. The CDR3 runs to 15 residues. V was trimmed by 7 bases and J by 2 bases, leaving 18 bases between them. The CDR3 bases are TGTGCCAGCAACAAAAGCCCGGGGGTAACCTACGAGCAGTACTTC. The encoded protein is CASNKSPGVTYEQYF. Together with reference TRBV7-2 and TRBJ2-7, the CDR3 gives the full variable domain: GAGVSQSPSNKVTEKGKDVELRCDPISGHTALYWYRQSLGQGLEFLIYFQGNSAPDKSGLPSDRFSAERTGGSVSTLTIQRTQQEDSAVYLCASNKSPGVTYEQYFGPGTRLTVT.

This chain links TRBV28 with TRBJ2-7; 11 nucleotides match TRBD1. The V and J ends lost 6 bases and 2 bases, in that order; junction bases with no gene match: 3. CDR3 length: 14 residues. Germline loops: CDR1 MDHEN, CDR2 SYDVKM. The CDR3 DNA is TGTGCCAGCAGGGGGACAGGGGGGCCCTACGAGCAGTACTTC. Translation gives CASRGTGGPYEQYF.

The J gene is TRBJ1-1, the V gene TRBV6-5, with 11 bases lining up with TRBD1. The length of the CDR3 is 14 residues. V lost 6 bases, J lost 3 bases, and 3 bases stayed unmatched. CDR1 MNHEY and CDR2 SVGAGI come from the germline V gene. The CDR3 sequence: CASRDRGQDTEAFF. The CDR3 nucleotides are TGTGCCAGCAGGGACAGGGGGCAAGACACTGAAGCTTTCTTT.

The chain combines TRBV6-1 with TRBJ1-5; D unresolved. The CDR3 is 18 residues long. Trimming removed 1 base from V and 6 bases from J, with 22 bases in between. Germline CDR1 MNHNS, CDR2 SASEGT. CDR3 protein: CASSEDSISTKMGQPQHF. For the CDR3, the DNA is TGTGCCAGCAGTGAAGATTCCATTTCGACAAAAATGGGTCAGCCCCAGCATTTT.

The chain has TRBV18 and TRBJ2-7; 7 bases are a match to TRBD1. Germline CDR1 is KGHSH and CDR2 is LQKENI. CDR3 length: 16 residues. The V gene end was trimmed by 1 base and the J gene end by 5 bases; junction bases not matched to a gene: 11. CDR3 in amino acids: CASSPRRDSRSDEQYF. The CDR3 DNA sequence: TGTGCCAGCTCACCACGCCGGGACAGCCGATCAGACGAGCAGTACTTC.

The chain uses TRBV5-1 and TRBJ2-6; TRBD1 matches 11 bases. The germline V gene has CDR1 SGHRS and CDR2 YFSETQ. The CDR3 runs 18 residues. V trimming: 4 bases; J trimming: 1 base; junction bases outside the gene matches: 7. The CDR3 reads CASSPGQGGISGANVLTF. The CDR3, as DNA: TGCGCCAGCAGCCCGGGACAGGGGGGGATTTCTGGGGCCAACGTCCTGACTTTC.

This sequence joins TRBV19 and TRBJ2-1; TRBD2 agrees at 7 bases. J gave up 4 bases and V 8 bases, and 5 bases lay outside the gene matches. The CDR3 length is 13 residues. The V gene's germline CDR1 is LNHDA and CDR2 SQIVND (reference sequence). CDR3 region: CASGASGYNEQFF. The CDR3 nucleotides read TGTGCCAGTGGAGCTAGCGGATACAATGAGCAGTTCTTC.

This clone was counted only a few times. V and J are TRBV19 and TRBJ1-1; 10 nucleotides match TRBD1. This CDR3 comprises 17 residues. V lost 1 base to trimming and J lost 0 bases; unmatched junction nucleotides: 5. The germline V gene has CDR1 LNHDA and CDR2 SQIVND (reference sequence). The DNA of the CDR3 is TGTGCCAGTAGTATAGGGCGGGACAGGGGTATGAACACTGAAGCTTTCTTT. Its protein is CASSIGRDRGMNTEAFF.

This clone was recorded only once. V is TRBV5-1 and J is TRBJ2-3; TRBD2 matches at 8 bases. The junction had 15 bases not matched to a gene; V was cut back by 0 bases and J by 9 bases. Germline assignment: CDR1 SGHRS and CDR2 YFSETQ. This CDR3 spans 17 amino acids. The CDR3 region has the DNA TGCGCCAGCAGCTTGGGAAGCGGGAGCCGCATTCATGGGACGCAGTATTTT. Amino acid sequence: CASSLGSGSRIHGTQYF.

The gene calls are TRBV2 and TRBJ2-5; 8 bases fit TRBD1. CDR1 is SNHLY, CDR2 FYNNEI, per germline. Losses at the gene ends were 4 bases for V and 5 bases for J; bases not matched to a gene: 6. There are 14 residues in the CDR3. In DNA form, the CDR3 reads TGTGCCAGCAGTGTGGGACAGGCGGGGGAGACCCAGTACTTC. Its protein is CASSVGQAGETQYF.

The chain combines TRBV18 with TRBJ1-2, with TRBD1 as a possible D gene (6 bases). CDR3 length: 15 residues. Deletions cut 6 bases from V and 2 bases from J, with 16 bases between. Germline CDR1 is KGHSH and CDR2 is LQKENI. The CDR3 DNA reads as TGTGCCAGCTCTCTAAGACAGGATTCGAACTATGGCTACACCTTC. Its protein product is CASSLRQDSNYGYTF. The full variable domain, in which reference TRBV18 and TRBJ1-2 provide the parts outside the CDR3, is NAGVMQNPRHLVRRRGQEARLRCSPMKGHSHVYWYRQLPEEGLKFMVYLQKENIIDESGMPKERFSAEFPKEGPSILRIQQVVRGDSAAYFCASSLRQDSNYGYTFGSGTRLTVV.

CDR3 loop: CASSSLPNTMSGSSYEQYF. As DNA, the CDR3 is TGTGCCAGCAGCTCGCTGCCTAATACTATGAGCGGGTCTTCCTACGAGCAGTACTTC. The genes are TRBV7-2 and TRBJ2-7; TRBD2 is a possible D gene (6 bases). The V and J ends lost 4 bases and 1 base respectively, with 26 bases between them. The CDR3 is 19 residues long. Germline loops: CDR1 SGHTA, CDR2 FQGNSA.

The chain has TRBV5-8 and TRBJ1-3; D possibly corresponds to TRBD1 (5 bases). This CDR3 region has 15 residues. The V and J ends lost 2 bases and 3 bases respectively, with 12 bases between them. Germline values: CDR1 SGHTS, CDR2 YDEGEE. The DNA for the CDR3 is TGTGCCAGCAGCTTAACAGGAACACTTGGAAACACCATATATTTT. Its translation: CASSLTGTLGNTIYF.

The chain links TRBV14 to TRBJ2-1; tentatively, D is TRBD2 (6 bases). Germline V gives CDR1 SGHDN, CDR2 FVKESK. This CDR3 is 17 amino acids long. Trimming took 5 bases from V and 7 from J, leaving 24 bases between them. The CDR3 DNA is TGTGCCAGCAGCTCGATCAGGAGGGGCTCGTTTTATAATGAGCAGTTCTTC. Amino acid sequence: CASSSIRRGSFYNEQFF.

The V call is TRBV14, the J call TRBJ2-7, with 13 bases matching TRBD2. This CDR3 is built from 16 residues. Germline lookup yields CDR1 SGHDN and CDR2 FVKESK. The J segment lost 3 bases and the V segment lost 3 bases, leaving 5 bases of the junction unmatched. The CDR3: CASSQRGTSGIYEQYF. CDR3 nucleotide sequence: TGTGCCAGCAGCCAGAGGGGGACTAGCGGGATCTACGAGCAGTACTTC.

The gene calls are TRBV6-5 and TRBJ1-1; 10 bases are shared with TRBD1. The germline V gene has CDR1 MNHEY and CDR2 SVGAGI. The CDR3 is 14 amino acids. After removal of 6 bases from V and 6 bases from J, the junction contained 7 bases not matched to a gene. The CDR3 nucleotides read TGTGCCAGCAGGCTCGACAGGGGGCGGCCTGAAGCTTTCTTT. Amino acid sequence: CASRLDRGRPEAFF.

This chain links TRBV27 with TRBJ1-4; 7 bases map to TRBD1. There are 16 residues in the CDR3. The germline gives CDR1 MNHEY, CDR2 SMNVEV (reference sequence). With V trimmed by 5 bases and J by 3 bases, 9 bases remained unmatched. The DNA for the CDR3 is TGTGCCAGCAGTAACAGGGGCAGGCTTTCTAATGAAAAACTGTTTTTT. Amino acids: CASSNRGRLSNEKLFF.